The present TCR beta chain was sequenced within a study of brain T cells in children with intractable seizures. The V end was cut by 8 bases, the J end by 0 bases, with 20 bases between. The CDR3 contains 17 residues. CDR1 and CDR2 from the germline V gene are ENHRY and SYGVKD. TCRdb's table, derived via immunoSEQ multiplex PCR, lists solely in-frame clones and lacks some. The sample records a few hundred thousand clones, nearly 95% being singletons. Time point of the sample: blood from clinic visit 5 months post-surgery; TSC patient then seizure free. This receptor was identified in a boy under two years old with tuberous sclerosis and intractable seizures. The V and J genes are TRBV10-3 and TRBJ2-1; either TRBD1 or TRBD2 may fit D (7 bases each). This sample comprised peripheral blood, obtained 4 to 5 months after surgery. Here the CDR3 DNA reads TGTGCCATCGGGGGAGGGGGCTTCCAAGACTCCTACAATGAGCAGTTCTTC. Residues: CAIGGGGFQDSYNEQFF.